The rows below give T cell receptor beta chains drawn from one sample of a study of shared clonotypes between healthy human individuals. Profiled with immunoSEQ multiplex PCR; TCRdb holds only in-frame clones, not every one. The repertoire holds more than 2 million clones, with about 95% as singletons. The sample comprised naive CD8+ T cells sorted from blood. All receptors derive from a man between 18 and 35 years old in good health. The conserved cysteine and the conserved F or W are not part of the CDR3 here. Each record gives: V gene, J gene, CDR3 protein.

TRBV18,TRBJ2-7,ASSFSRGGKTYEQY
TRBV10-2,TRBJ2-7,ASSEFVGLAGVEQY
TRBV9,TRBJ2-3,ASSVVWGGATDTQY
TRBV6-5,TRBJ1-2,ASSYSWRSYGYT
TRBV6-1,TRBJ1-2,ASSGPGQVAYGGYT
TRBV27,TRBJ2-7,ASSPLAGGILVEQY
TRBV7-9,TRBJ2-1,ASSLGPGTYNEQF
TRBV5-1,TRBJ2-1,ASSTDRDSYNEQF
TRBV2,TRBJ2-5,ASAAGRTSGRMGEAETQY
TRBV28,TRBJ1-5,ASSYQTVNQPQH
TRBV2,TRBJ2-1,ASSQMGLAGGNEQF
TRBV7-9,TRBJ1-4,ASSLAQPTNEKLF
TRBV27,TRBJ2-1,ASSLSWASGSFYNEQF
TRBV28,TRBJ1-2,ASSLFGGAGGYT
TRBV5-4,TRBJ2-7,ASSSAGDYYEQY
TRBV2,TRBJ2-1,ASKLSGLSYNEQF
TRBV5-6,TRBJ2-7,ASSQTGDHEQY
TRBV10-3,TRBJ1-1,AISESGPTEAF
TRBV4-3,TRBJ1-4,ASSLDATNEKLF
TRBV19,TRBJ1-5,ASSIALGTLSNQPQH
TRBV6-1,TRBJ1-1,ASSAPYTDRGDEAF
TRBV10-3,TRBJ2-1,AISAGGSPNNEQF
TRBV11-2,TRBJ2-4,ASSPVGSIQY
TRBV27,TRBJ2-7,ASSLSRGVHEQY
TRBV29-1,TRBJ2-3,SVELGGRGTDTQY
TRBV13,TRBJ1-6,ASSSGGRNSPLH
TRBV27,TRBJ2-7,ASSARGEREQY
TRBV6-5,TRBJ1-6,ASSYGTGSPLH
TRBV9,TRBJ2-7,ASSAGTGPYEQY
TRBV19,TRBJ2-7,ASSNSRGGSYEQY
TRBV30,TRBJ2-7,AWEQLAGSYEQY
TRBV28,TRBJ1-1,ASSWTGEHTEAF
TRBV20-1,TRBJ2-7,SASVSDEQY
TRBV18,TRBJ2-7,ASSPGLAGVNEQY
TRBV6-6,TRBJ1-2,ASIAWNYGYT
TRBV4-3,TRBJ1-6,ASSQDGGSSPLH
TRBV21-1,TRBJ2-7,ASSKVPILAGVRNEQY
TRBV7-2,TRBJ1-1,ASSLVGVSGYLRTEAF
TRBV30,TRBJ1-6,AWSSQEETPLH
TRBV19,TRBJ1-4,ASTPKPRPDEKLF
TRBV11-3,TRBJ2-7,ASSYAGYGYEQY
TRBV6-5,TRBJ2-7,ASSYIGGTEQY
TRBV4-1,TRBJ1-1,ASSLRDSLKDTEAF
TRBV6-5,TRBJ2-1,ASSSTGISYNEQF
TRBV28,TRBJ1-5,ASSFPSQPQH
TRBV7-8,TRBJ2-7,ASSSPRAGFSYEQY
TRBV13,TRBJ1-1,ASSLMGQGTEAF
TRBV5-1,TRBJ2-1,ASSLESLAGEVHEQF
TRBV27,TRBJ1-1,ASSLGVTGLTEAF
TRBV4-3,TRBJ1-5,ASSLGWGGNQPQH
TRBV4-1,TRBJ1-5,ASSHIQESNQPQH
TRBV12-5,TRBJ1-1,ASGLSLTEAF
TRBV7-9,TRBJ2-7,ASSRTGDSYEQY